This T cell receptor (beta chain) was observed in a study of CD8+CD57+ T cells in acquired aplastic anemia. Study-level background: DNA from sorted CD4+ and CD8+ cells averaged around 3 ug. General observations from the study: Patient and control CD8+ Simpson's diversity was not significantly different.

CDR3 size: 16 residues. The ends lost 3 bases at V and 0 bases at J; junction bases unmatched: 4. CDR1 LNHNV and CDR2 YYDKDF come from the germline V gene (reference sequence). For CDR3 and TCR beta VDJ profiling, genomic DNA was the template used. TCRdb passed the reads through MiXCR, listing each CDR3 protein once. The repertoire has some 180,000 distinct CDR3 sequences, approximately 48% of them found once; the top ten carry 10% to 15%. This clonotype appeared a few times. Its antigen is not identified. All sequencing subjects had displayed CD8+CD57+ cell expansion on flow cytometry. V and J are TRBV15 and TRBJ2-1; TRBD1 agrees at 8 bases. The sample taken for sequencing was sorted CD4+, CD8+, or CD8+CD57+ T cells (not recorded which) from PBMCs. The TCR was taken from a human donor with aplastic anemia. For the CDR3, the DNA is TGTGCCACCAGCAGCCGACAGGGGAGCTCCTACAATGAGCAGTTCTTC. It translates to CATSSRQGSSYNEQFF. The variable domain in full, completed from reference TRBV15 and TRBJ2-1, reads DAMVIQNPRYQVTQFGKPVTLSCSQTLNHNVMYWYQQKSSQAPKLLFHYYDKDFNNEADTPDNFQSRRPNTSFCFLDIRSPGLGDTAMYLCATSSRQGSSYNEQFFGPGTRLTVL.